This TCR beta chain was captured by sequencing in a study of T-cell reconstitution after alpha-beta-depleted transplantation in children. Researchers prepared the TCRbeta library using unique molecular identifiers, the study reports. TCRdb processed the PCR reads anew with MiXCR; each CDR3 protein has one entry. Of about 420,000 distinct CDR3 sequences listed, 15% to 20% are singletons. This clonotype came up many times. Its antigen remains unknown. The CDR3 totals 16 residues. V shed 3 bases and J 1 base; nucleotides not matched to a gene: 3. General study points: Reports say that about two months after transplant, the alpha-beta T cells came out of several hundred graft clones that had expanded.

This TCR was recovered from a boy in the first two years of life who had a stem cell transplant for Wiskott-Aldrich syndrome, so the T cells may come from the graft donor. Material: PBMCs, mostly from graft donor cells, obtained 360 days after TCRalphabeta/CD19-depleted stem cell transplant. This chain uses TRBV12-3 or TRBV12-4 with TRBJ2-6, with 7 bases lining up with TRBD1. The CDR3 coding sequence is TGTGCCAGCAGTTTGGGGACAGCATCTGGGGCCAACGTCCTGACTTTC. It yields the protein CASSLGTASGANVLTF.